A selection of T cell receptor beta chains follows, all from one sample in a study of OX40 agonist ivuxolimab in advanced cancers. Clones were read by immunoSEQ multiplex PCR, and TCRdb kept only the in-frame ones, dropping some. The repertoire includes roughly 34,000 clones, approximately 90% of them detected once, and 0.8% to 1% sits in the top ten. This specimen was CD4+ or CD8+ T cells sorted from blood, taken in a trial of the OX40 agonist ivuxolimab. These receptors came from an adult with an advanced solid tumor such as melanoma, head and neck, liver or kidney cancer. CDR3s include the opening cysteine and the closing phenylalanine or tryptophan. D genes are given only for firm matches. Not all rows give a size; the values are once, few, many and, for expanded clones, a class.

d_gene	j_gene	v_gene	abundance	CDR3aa	CDR3nt
.	TRBJ2-3	TRBV5-4	.	CASSLALQPDTQYF	TGTGCCAGCAGCTTGGCCCTCCAGCCGGATACGCAGTATTTT
TRBD1	TRBJ2-5	TRBV9	once	CASSAGGLQETQYF	TGTGCCAGCAGCGCAGGGGGTCTTCAAGAGACCCAGTACTTC
.	TRBJ1-4	TRBV28	few	CASSLDEKLFF	TGTGCCAGCAGTTTAGATGAAAAACTGTTTTTT
.	TRBJ2-2	TRBV19	.	CASSIGNTGELFF	TGTGCCAGTAGTATAGGGAACACCGGGGAGCTGTTTTTT
.	TRBJ1-5	TRBV7-9	few	CASSPGVGAQPQHF	TGTGCCAGCAGCCCAGGGGTGGGGGCCCAGCCCCAGCATTTT
TRBD2	TRBJ2-1	TRBV5-1	.	CASSLASGGRSSYNEQFF	TGCGCCAGCAGCTTGGCTAGCGGGGGGCGAAGCTCCTACAATGAGCAGTTCTTC
TRBD1	TRBJ1-6	TRBV15	once	CATSPRQGAGSPLHF	TGTGCCACCAGCCCGCGACAGGGGGCAGGGTCACCCCTCCACTTT
.	TRBJ2-3	TRBV11-3	.	CASSLALGSSTDTQYF	TGTGCCAGCAGCTTAGCTCTCGGTTCTAGCACAGATACGCAGTATTTT
TRBD1	TRBJ2-6	TRBV5-4	.	CASSLGDRAGANVLTF	TGTGCCAGCAGCTTGGGGGACAGGGCTGGGGCCAACGTCCTGACTTTC
TRBD1	TRBJ1-2	TRBV18	.	CASSPREAGGIGGYTF	TGTGCCAGCTCCCCCCGGGAAGCAGGGGGCATCGGTGGCTACACCTTC
.	TRBJ1-5	TRBV27	.	CASSFRSGDQPQHF	TGTGCCAGCAGTTTTCGGTCGGGAGATCAGCCCCAGCATTTT
.	TRBJ2-6	TRBV12-2	.	CASRCITSTQSRANVLTF	TGTGCAAGTCGCTGCATCACCTCCACACAAAGTCGGGCCAACGTCCTGACTTTC
.	TRBJ1-2	TRBV12-5	.	CASGLDGGRSNYGYTF	TGTGCTAGTGGTTTGGACGGGGGCCGGTCTAACTATGGCTACACCTTC
TRBD1	TRBJ2-1	TRBV19	.	CASMNRGSSEQFF	TGTGCCAGTATGAACAGGGGGTCATCTGAGCAGTTCTTC
.	TRBJ2-5	TRBV5-6	.	CASSELAKETQYF	TGTGCCAGCAGCGAGCTAGCGAAGGAGACCCAGTACTTC
.	TRBJ1-6	TRBV10-3	.	CAISERSTGSPLHF	TGTGCCATCAGTGAGAGATCCACCGGGTCACCCCTCCACTTT
.	TRBJ2-1	TRBV5-1	.	CASSVTGEGYNEQFF	TGCGCCAGCAGCGTCACCGGGGAAGGCTACAATGAGCAGTTCTTC
TRBD1	TRBJ1-1	TRBV19	once	CASSTKTGGAEAFF	TGTGCCAGTAGTACAAAGACAGGGGGGGCTGAAGCTTTCTTT
.	TRBJ1-1	TRBV7-8	.	CASSLRGAPTEAFF	TGTGCCAGCAGCTTACGGGGAGCCCCCACTGAAGCTTTCTTT
.	TRBJ1-4	TRBV6-1	.	CASSEGSKRHEKLFF	TGTGCCAGCAGTGAAGGGAGCAAGAGGCATGAAAAACTGTTTTTT
.	TRBJ1-3	TRBV5-4	.	CASSSATGNTIYF	TGTGCCAGCAGCTCCGCTACTGGAAACACCATATATTTT
.	TRBJ1-2	TRBV10-2	.	CASRTPRSDYGYTF	TGCGCCAGCCGGACTCCCCGGAGCGACTATGGCTACACCTTC